This record covers a single T cell receptor beta chain. This sample was taken from a study of OX40 agonist ivuxolimab in advanced cancers. Generated by immunoSEQ multiplex PCR, the TCRdb table keeps only in-frame clones and is missing some. The sample records about 89,000 clones, about 88% being singletons. Losses at the gene ends were 0 bases for V and 1 base for J; bases not matched to a gene: 16. The germline V gene encodes CDR1 SGHDN and CDR2 FVKESK. The CDR3 has 20 residues. The receptor comes from an adult with an advanced solid tumor such as melanoma, head and neck, liver or kidney cancer. The source was CD4+ or CD8+ T cells sorted from blood, collected in a trial of the OX40 agonist ivuxolimab. V is TRBV14 and J is TRBJ2-7, with 9 nucleotides matching TRBD1. CDR3 DNA sequence: TGTGCCAGCAGCCAAGATGACAGGGGGTTCGTTCGTACCTTATCCTACGAGCAGTACTTC. Amino acid sequence: CASSQDDRGFVRTLSYEQYF.